The rows below give T cell receptor beta chains drawn from one sample of a study of blood T cell repertoires in COVID-19. The assay was immunoSEQ multiplex PCR, and TCRdb's table has in-frame clones only and misses some. The data show 150,000 to 200,000 clones, 82% seen once. Material for sequencing was peripheral blood. All receptors come from a woman aged 55-70 years with COVID-19, enrolled during active disease. CDR3s include the opening cysteine and the closing phenylalanine or tryptophan. Each record gives: V gene, J gene, D gene, CDR3 protein. The D gene is left open where the match is weak.

TRBV5-4,TRBJ2-5,.,CASSLARERETQYF
TRBV5-1,TRBJ2-1,TRBD2,CASSPWTSGNNNEQFF
TRBV7-9,TRBJ2-2,.,CASSPNPGAGELFF
TRBV16,TRBJ1-1,.,CASSQFHTTTEAFF
TRBV27,TRBJ2-5,.,CASSEVGEAAETQYF
TRBV6-2/TRBV6-3,TRBJ1-5,TRBD1,CASSSSRQGASNQPQHF
TRBV7-2,TRBJ1-1,.,CASSLARRNTEAFF
TRBV28,TRBJ1-5,.,CASSSPGVRGKPQHF
TRBV7-3,TRBJ2-1,TRBD1,CASSFTGVNNEQFF
TRBV28,TRBJ2-3,TRBD2,CASGLAVTDTQYF
TRBV6-5,TRBJ1-1,TRBD1,CASKTTDRLNTEAFF